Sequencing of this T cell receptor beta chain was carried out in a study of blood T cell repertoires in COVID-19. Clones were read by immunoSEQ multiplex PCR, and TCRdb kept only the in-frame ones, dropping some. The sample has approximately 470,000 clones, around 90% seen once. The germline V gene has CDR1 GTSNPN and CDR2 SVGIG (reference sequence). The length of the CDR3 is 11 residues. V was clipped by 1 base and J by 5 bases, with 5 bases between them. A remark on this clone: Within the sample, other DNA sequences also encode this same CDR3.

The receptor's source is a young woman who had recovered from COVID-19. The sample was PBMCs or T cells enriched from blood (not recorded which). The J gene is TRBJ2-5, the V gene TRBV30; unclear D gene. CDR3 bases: TGTGCCTGGAGTGGCGGCGAGACCCAGTACTTC. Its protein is CAWSGGETQYF. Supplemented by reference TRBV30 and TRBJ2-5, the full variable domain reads SQTIHQWPATLVQPVGSPLSLECTVEGTSNPNLYWYRQAAGRGLQLLFYSVGIGQISSEVPQNLSASRPQDRQFILSSKKLLLSDSGFYLCAWSGGETQYFGPGTRLLVL.